This T cell receptor beta chain was profiled in a study of tissue T cells after allogeneic stem cell transplantation. This clone showed up just a few times. Its target is unknown. Gene names are mouse gene names. The read comes to an end 1 residue before the CDR3 does, leaving the germline J gene to fill in the end. Whole-study findings and limits: Few T cell clones were shared across patients, but motif clusters showed tissue-specific shared signatures. The patient cohort was small and clinically heterogeneous, with limited sampling depth.

Survey-depth TCRbeta CDR3 sequencing reported V/J genes and productive frequencies. The assay was immunoSEQ multiplex PCR, and TCRdb's table has in-frame clones only and misses some. The profile shows about 16,000 clones, roughly 70% of them singletons. The CDR3 consists of 14 residues. Germline-derived CDR1 and CDR2 are LGHNA and YNLKQL (reference sequence). Germline trimming cut 0 bases from V and 6 bases from J; bases unmatched to any gene: 3. The sequenced sample consisted of spleen. The chain combines TRBV5 with TRBJ2-7; 9 bases align to TRBD1. This TCR was sampled from a female BALB/c mouse in good health. The MHC haplotype of the strain is H2-d. Incomplete CDR3 DNA: TGTGCCAGCAGCCAAGACGGGACAGGGCCTGAACAGTAC. Amino acids: CASSQDGTGPEQY. The CDR3 in its entirety is CASSQDGTGPEQYF.